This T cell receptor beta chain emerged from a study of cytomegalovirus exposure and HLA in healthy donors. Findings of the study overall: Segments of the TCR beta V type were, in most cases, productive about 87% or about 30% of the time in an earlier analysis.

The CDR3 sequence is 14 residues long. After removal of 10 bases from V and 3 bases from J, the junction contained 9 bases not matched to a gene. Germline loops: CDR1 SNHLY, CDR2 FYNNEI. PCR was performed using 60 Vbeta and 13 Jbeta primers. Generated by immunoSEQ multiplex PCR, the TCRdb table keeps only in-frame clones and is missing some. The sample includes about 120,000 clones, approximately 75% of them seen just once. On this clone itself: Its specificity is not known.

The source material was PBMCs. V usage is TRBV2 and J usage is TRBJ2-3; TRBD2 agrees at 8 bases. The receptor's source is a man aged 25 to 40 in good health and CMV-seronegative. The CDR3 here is CATSTGGPTDTQYF. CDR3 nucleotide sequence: TGTGCCACCTCGACGGGGGGGCCGACAGATACGCAGTATTTT.